This TCR beta chain was sequenced for a study of blood T cell repertoires in COVID-19. Study details: Material from acute and convalescent COVID-19 was sourced from the United States, Italy and Spain.

V was clipped by 2 bases and J by 3 bases, with 11 bases between them. Germline V gives CDR1 SGHVT, CDR2 SQSDAQ. The CDR3 is 14 residues long. This clone was counted between two and nine times. Original processing notes: Reference gene primer amplification yielded estimated nucleated cell counts. Sequencing was performed with immunoSEQ multiplex PCR; in TCRdb, only in-frame clones are kept and a portion is missing. That table furnishes V, J and clone size, whereas the DNA furnished D and trimming. The table includes 150,000 or so clones, over 75% detected once. The sequencing sample was made of peripheral blood. The V gene is TRBV7-4, the J gene TRBJ2-7; no clear D gene. This clonotype was obtained from a human donor in a cohort sampled during active COVID-19. This CDR3 reads CASSLNSSFYEQYF. The CDR3, as DNA: TGTGCCAGCAGCTTAAATTCTAGTTTCTACGAGCAGTACTTC. Based on the CDR3 plus reference TRBV7-4 and TRBJ2-7, the full variable domain is GAGVSQSPRYKVAKRGRDVALRCDSISGHVTLYWYRQTLGQGSEVLTYSQSDAQRDKSGRPSGRFSAERPERSVSTLKIQRTEQGDSAVYLCASSLNSSFYEQYFGPGTRLTVT.